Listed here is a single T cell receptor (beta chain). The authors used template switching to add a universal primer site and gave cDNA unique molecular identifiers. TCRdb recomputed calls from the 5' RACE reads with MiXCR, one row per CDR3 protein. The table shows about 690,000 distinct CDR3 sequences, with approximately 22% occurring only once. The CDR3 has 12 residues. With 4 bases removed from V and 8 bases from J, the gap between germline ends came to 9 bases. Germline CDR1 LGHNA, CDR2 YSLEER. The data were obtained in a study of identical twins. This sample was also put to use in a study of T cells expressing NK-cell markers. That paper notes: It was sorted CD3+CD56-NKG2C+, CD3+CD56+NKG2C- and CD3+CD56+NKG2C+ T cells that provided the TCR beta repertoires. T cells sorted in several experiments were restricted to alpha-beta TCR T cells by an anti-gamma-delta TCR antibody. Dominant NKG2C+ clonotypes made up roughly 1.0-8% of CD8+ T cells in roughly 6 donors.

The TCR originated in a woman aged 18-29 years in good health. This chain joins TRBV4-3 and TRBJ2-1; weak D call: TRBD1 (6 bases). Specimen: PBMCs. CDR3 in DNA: TGCGCCAGCAGCCGGGGGCCCGATGAGCAGTTCTTC. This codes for CASSRGPDEQFF.